This is a list of T cell receptor beta chains from one sample in a study of blood T cell repertoires in COVID-19. The assay was immunoSEQ multiplex PCR, and TCRdb's table has in-frame clones only and misses some. Among some 200,000 clones, 65% to 85% were seen once, and the ten largest hold approximately 2.4%. Material for sequencing was peripheral blood. These receptors were taken from a human donor with acute or convalescent COVID-19. The donor label of this sample is uncertain. CDR3s include the opening cysteine and the closing phenylalanine or tryptophan. A D gene is named only where the DNA matches it firmly. Expanded clones get a size class; other rows say once, few or many, or leave the size out.

TGTGCCAGCAGTGGACACAGGAGCTCCTACGAGCAGTACTTC CASSGHRSSYEQYF once 14 TRBV25-1 NA TRBJ2-7
TGTGCCTGGACCCCAGGACTAGCGGGGCCCCTTTACACAGATACGCAGTATTTT CAWTPGLAGPLYTDTQYF once 18 TRBV30 TRBD2 TRBJ2-3
TGCGCCAGCAGCTTTAGCGGGAGCCTACCCACAGATACGCAGTATTTT CASSFSGSLPTDTQYF NA 16 TRBV5-1 TRBD2 TRBJ2-3
TGTGCCAGCAGCTTAGTTTCGGGGACAGCGAACACCGGGGAGCTGTTTTTT CASSLVSGTANTGELFF NA 17 TRBV7-3 TRBD1 TRBJ2-2
TGTGCCAGCAGCCAAACAGGGGGCGTAGCGGAATCACCCCTCCACTTT CASSQTGGVAESPLHF NA 16 TRBV4-2 TRBD1 TRBJ1-6
TGTGCCAGTAGTACCTCGGGGGGGCTCGACTATGGCTACACCTTC CASSTSGGLDYGYTF NA 15 TRBV19 NA TRBJ1-2
TGTGCCAGCAGAATCAGGAGCACAGATACGCAGTATTTT CASRIRSTDTQYF NA 13 TRBV12-3/TRBV12-4 NA TRBJ2-3
TGTGCCAGCAGCCCAGACACGAACCGAGACGTATCCTACGAGCAGTACTTC CASSPDTNRDVSYEQYF NA 17 TRBV9 NA TRBJ2-7
TGTGCCAGCAGCTTAGCCGGCTACGAGCAGTACTTC CASSLAGYEQYF NA 12 TRBV11-3 NA TRBJ2-7
TGCGCCAGCAGCTTCACAGGGGATCGCAATCAGCCCCAGCATTTT CASSFTGDRNQPQHF NA 15 TRBV5-1 TRBD1 TRBJ1-5
TGTGCCAGCAGCCTTGGCGAAACAGGGGGCGATGAGCAGTTCTTC CASSLGETGGDEQFF NA 15 TRBV7-3 TRBD1 TRBJ2-1
TGTGCCAGCAGTTACTCGGGGACAGTTGGTACTGAAGCTTTCTTT CASSYSGTVGTEAFF NA 15 TRBV6-5 TRBD1 TRBJ1-1
TGTGCCAGAAGCGGTAGCGGGAACACCGGGGAGCTGTTTTTT CARSGSGNTGELFF NA 14 TRBV5-3 NA TRBJ2-2
TGTGCCAGCAGCTTGGGAACAGGGAGCGAGCAGCCCCAGCATTTT CASSLGTGSEQPQHF once 15 TRBV5-6 NA TRBJ1-5
TGTGCCAGCAGTTTAGCCTCTACAGGGAACGAGCAGTACTTC CASSLASTGNEQYF NA 14 TRBV28 NA TRBJ2-7
TGTGCCAGCAGTGTCGGGACAGCCTACGAGCAGTACTTC CASSVGTAYEQYF NA 13 TRBV2 TRBD1 TRBJ2-7
TGTGCCTGGAGGCGAAAGGGACGGGGGACTTCTTGGTCGTTCTTC CAWRRKGRGTSWSFF NA 15 TRBV30 NA TRBJ2-1
TGTGCCAGTAGTTCGGGACTAGCGAGTTTCTACAATGAGCAGTTCTTC CASSSGLASFYNEQFF NA 16 TRBV19 TRBD2 TRBJ2-1